Following are 27 T cell receptor beta chains from one sample sequenced in a study of cytotoxic CD8 clonotypes in ibrutinib-treated CLL. TCRdb's table, derived via immunoSEQ multiplex PCR, lists solely in-frame clones and lacks some. The sample carries 110,000 to 150,000 clones, 79% recorded once. Sample: PBMCs, taken after 12 months of ibrutinib treatment. The origin of the receptors is a human donor with chronic lymphocytic leukemia.

The V call is TRBV6-1, the J call TRBJ2-3; a weak D match, TRBD2 (6 bases). V was pared by 6 bases and J by 3 bases, with 16 bases between. Germline CDR1 and CDR2: MNHNS and SASEGT. The CDR3 is made up of 15 amino acids. In nucleotides, the CDR3 is TGTGCCAGCAGCAGGGCGGGACCTGATACAGATACGCAGTATTTT. It is translated as CASSRAGPDTDTQYF.

The rearrangement links TRBV29-1 to TRBJ2-3; perhaps TRBD2 as D (5 bases). The germline CDR1 and CDR2 sequences are SQVTM and ANQGSEA. The CDR3 consists of 12 residues. Between the trimmed V and J ends, which lost 7 bases and 8 bases, there was a span of 16 bases. Here the CDR3 DNA reads TGCAGCGACCGGGTAGGGAGAGGTACGCAGTATTTT. Its protein is CSDRVGRGTQYF.

The rearrangement joins TRBV7-9 to TRBJ1-1, with 7 positions matching TRBD1. This CDR3 is built from 16 residues. Trimming at V came to 4 bases and at J to 0 bases, leaving 8 bases not matched to a gene. Per germline, CDR1 SEHNR and CDR2 FQNEAQ (reference sequence). CDR3 region: CASSSQGPTMNTEAFF. Written as DNA, the CDR3 is TGTGCCAGCAGCTCACAGGGGCCGACTATGAACACTGAAGCTTTCTTT.

This clone was counted between two and nine times. The J gene is TRBJ1-1, the V gene TRBV14, with TRBD1 as a possible D gene (5 bases). Looked up from germline, CDR1 is SGHDN and CDR2 is FVKESK. The V and J ends lost 1 base and 6 bases respectively, with 24 bases between them. The CDR3 is 18 amino acids. CDR3 coding DNA: TGTGCCAGCAGCCAAGGGATGCAGGGACCCCACTATCCGGCTGAAGCTTTCTTT. It is translated as CASSQGMQGPHYPAEAFF.

The chain is built from TRBV6-5 and TRBJ1-1; D is perhaps TRBD1 (5 bases). The CDR3 length is 15 residues. Germline lookup yields CDR1 MNHEY and CDR2 SVGAGI. V was cut by 0 bases and J by 4 bases, with 12 bases left in between. CDR3 amino acids: CASSYSSGVVTEAFF. For the CDR3, the DNA is TGTGCCAGCAGTTACTCATCGGGGGTGGTCACTGAAGCTTTCTTT.

This rearrangement joins TRBV23-1 to TRBJ2-7; the D is unclear. TRBV23-1 is known as an ORF, though its function is uncertain. V dropped 10 bases and J dropped 4 bases, with 8 bases sitting between them. The CDR3 is made up of 10 amino acids. CDR3 DNA: TGCGCCACAGCCCCTTACGAGCAGTACTTC. It yields the protein CATAPYEQYF.

This chain links TRBV7-2 with TRBJ2-1; possible D gene TRBD1, 5 bases. CDR1 is SGHTA and CDR2 is FQGNSA in the germline V gene. Trimming took off 1 base at V and 3 bases at J, with 16 bases between the two ends. CDR3 length: 17 amino acids. The CDR3 loop is CASSLGQGVVGYNEQFF. The CDR3, as DNA: TGTGCCAGCAGCTTAGGGCAGGGTGTTGTCGGCTACAATGAGCAGTTCTTC.

This clone was recorded a few times. The CDR3: CASKGEFGQPQHF. CDR3 bases: TGTGCCAGTAAAGGGGAGTTTGGTCAGCCCCAGCATTTT. V is TRBV19 and J is TRBJ1-5; weak D call: TRBD1 (5 bases). Per germline, CDR1 LNHDA and CDR2 SQIVND (reference sequence). V lost 7 bases and J lost 6, with 13 bases in between. The CDR3 spans 13 residues.

The genes are TRBV7-6 and TRBJ1-1, with no clear D. V was clipped by 4 bases and J by 3 bases, with 9 bases between them. Germline V gives CDR1 SGHVS, CDR2 FNYEAQ. This CDR3 spans 13 amino acids. In DNA, the CDR3 is TGTGCCAGCAGCTCGTCCCGGGACACTGAAGCTTTCTTT. It yields the protein CASSSSRDTEAFF.

This clone appeared a single time. The chain employs TRBV19 and TRBJ2-1; 9 positions match TRBD2. Germline values: CDR1 LNHDA, CDR2 SQIVND (reference sequence). The trim removed 1 base at V and 3 bases at J, leaving 4 bases unmatched. This CDR3 is 16 amino acids long. CDR3 sequence reads: CASSIGLAGHYNEQFF. The CDR3 bases are TGTGCCAGTAGTATAGGTCTAGCGGGACACTACAATGAGCAGTTCTTC.

The J gene is TRBJ2-1, the V gene TRBV6-5; the match to TRBD2 covers 13 bases. V shed 5 bases and J 12 bases; nucleotides not matched to a gene: 10. In germline, CDR1 is MNHEY, CDR2 SVGAGI. The CDR3 covers 15 residues. DNA for the CDR3: TGTGCCAGCAGTCGGGGGGGGACTAGCGGGATATGGCAGTTCTTC. Translating it yields CASSRGGTSGIWQFF.

V and J are TRBV29-1 and TRBJ1-1; 7 nucleotides match TRBD1. V shed 6 bases, J shed 0 bases, and the junction held 7 bases outside the gene matches. The length of the CDR3 is 14 residues. CDR1 and CDR2 from the germline V gene are SQVTM and ANQGSEA. CDR3: CSVTLTGMNTEAFF. The CDR3 DNA reads as TGCAGCGTGACCCTGACAGGGATGAACACTGAAGCTTTCTTT.

This clone was counted only a few times. The genes are TRBV7-2 and TRBJ1-2, with TRBD1 matching 7 bases. CDR1 SGHTA and CDR2 FQGNSA come from the germline V gene. The CDR3 consists of 15 residues. The trim removed 5 bases at V and 3 bases at J, leaving 9 bases unmatched. This CDR3 reads CASSPEGTVYYGYTF. The CDR3 bases are TGTGCCAGCAGCCCAGAAGGGACAGTATACTATGGCTACACCTTC.

This clone appeared a single time. V gene TRBV5-1 combines with J gene TRBJ2-7; 10 nucleotides match TRBD2. Germline V gene lookup returns CDR1 SGHRS and CDR2 YFSETQ. The CDR3 totals 16 residues. The V and J ends lost 2 bases and 2 bases, in that order; junction bases with no gene match: 7. CDR3 DNA: TGCGCCAGCAGCTTACCTCTAGCGGGAGCGACCTACGAGCAGTACTTC. It yields the protein CASSLPLAGATYEQYF.

Regarding this clone: An end of the junction differs from the germline gene, which may be a read error. This chain uses TRBV6-1 with TRBJ1-5, with D possibly TRBD1 on 6 matching bases. The CDR3 has 15 amino acids. CDR1 is MNHNS and CDR2 is SASEGT in the germline V gene. The DNA of the CDR3 is TGTGCCAGCAGGGAAGACAGGTATAGCAATCAGCCCCAGCATTTT. Amino acids: CASREDRYSNQPQHF.

CDR3 nucleotide sequence: TGCGCCAGCAGCGCGGACAGGGGAGGGGAACTAGCGGGACCCGAAGAGACCCAGTACTTC. Translation gives CASSADRGGELAGPEETQYF. This chain links TRBV5-1 with TRBJ2-5, with D possibly matching TRBD2 (10 bases). The CDR3 has 20 residues. The V gene lost 4 bases and the J gene lost 3 bases, with 31 bases spanning the gap. From germline, CDR1 is SGHRS and CDR2 YFSETQ.

The sample holds a few counts of this clone. The junction departs from the called germline gene at one end, perhaps through a read error. This chain links TRBV7-7 with TRBJ2-1, with 10 bases matching TRBD2. Germline lookup yields CDR1 SSHAT and CDR2 FNYEAQ (reference sequence). The CDR3 is made up of 16 amino acids. The CDR3 nucleotides read TGTGCTAGCAGCTTCGGAGGTCTAGCGGGAGACAATGAGCAGTTCTTC. Amino acids: CASSFGGLAGDNEQFF.

CDR3 DNA: TGTGCCAGCAGCAGTCGGGGGCCGGGCTACACCTTC. This encodes CASSSRGPGYTF. The chain employs TRBV6-5 and TRBJ1-2, with a weak D call TRBD1 (6 bases). Trimming took off 6 bases at V and 8 bases at J, with 13 bases between the two ends. This CDR3 comprises 12 residues. The germline V gene has CDR1 MNHEY and CDR2 SVGAGI.

V and J are TRBV19 and TRBJ2-1; D ambiguous. Per germline, CDR1 LNHDA and CDR2 SQIVND (reference sequence). V lost 1 base and J lost 2, with 12 bases in between. This CDR3 is 16 amino acids long. CDR3 residues: CASSIGTESTYNEQFF. CDR3 coding DNA: TGTGCCAGTAGTATAGGGACGGAATCAACCTACAATGAGCAGTTCTTC.

The rearrangement uses TRBV21-1 and TRBJ1-4; the table gives TRBD1 as D, unverified against the DNA. TRBV21-1 is an annotated pseudogene. This CDR3 comprises 14 residues. In DNA form, the CDR3 reads TGTGCCAGCAAGACAGGGGGTTGCATTGAAAAACTGTTTTTT. Translated: CASKTGGCIEKLFF.

This chain uses TRBV19 with TRBJ2-3, with 8 nucleotides matching TRBD2. Germline lookup yields CDR1 LNHDA and CDR2 SQIVND (reference sequence). CDR3 length: 17 amino acids. After removal of 4 bases from V and 0 bases from J, the junction contained 9 bases not matched to a gene. The CDR3 DNA reads as TGTGCCAGTAGTAAAAGGGCGGGAGGCATTAGCACAGATACGCAGTATTTT. Translated, it gives CASSKRAGGISTDTQYF.

V gene TRBV6-5 combines with J gene TRBJ2-3, with a possible D match to TRBD1 (5 bases). Trimming cost V 6 bases and J 3 bases, with 13 bases left between them. Germline V gene lookup returns CDR1 MNHEY and CDR2 SVGAGI. The CDR3 spans 14 residues. CDR3 amino acids: CASSPRVWTDTQYF. The CDR3 DNA reads TGTGCCAGCAGCCCCAGGGTCTGGACAGATACGCAGTATTTT.

The chain uses TRBV7-8 and TRBJ2-7; D remains unclear. V lost 2 bases and J 0 bases, leaving 11 bases between the germline ends. The germline V gene has CDR1 SGHVS and CDR2 FQNEAQ. This CDR3 spans 15 amino acids. The CDR3 protein is CASSLRHSSSYEQYF. CDR3 DNA sequence: TGTGCCAGCAGCTTACGCCACTCCAGCTCCTACGAGCAGTACTTC.

This clone showed up just a few times. The chain joins TRBV9 to TRBJ1-2; 7 positions agree with TRBD1. Germline V gene sequence: CDR1 SGDLS, CDR2 YYNGEE. V trimming: 5 bases; J trimming: 10 bases; junction bases outside the gene matches: 14. This CDR3 is built from 14 residues. CDR3 in amino acids: CASRYGLQGIDYTF. The CDR3 DNA sequence: TGTGCCAGCAGGTATGGGTTACAGGGGATCGACTACACCTTC.

The gene calls are TRBV5-1 and TRBJ1-1; 7 positions match TRBD1. CDR1 is SGHRS and CDR2 is YFSETQ in the germline V gene. The CDR3 extends over 14 amino acids. Trimming cost V 7 bases and J 1 base; bases outside gene matches: 7. The CDR3 loop reads CASGGQVENTEAFF. In nucleotides, the CDR3 is TGCGCCAGCGGCGGACAGGTAGAGAACACTGAAGCTTTCTTT.

The rearrangement links TRBV14 to TRBJ2-5; TRBD2 aligns across 9 bases. The germline V gene has CDR1 SGHDN and CDR2 FVKESK. Germline trimming cut 0 bases from V and 5 bases from J; bases unmatched to any gene: 4. CDR3 length: 15 residues. Here the CDR3 DNA reads TGTGCCAGCAGCCAAGATAGCGGGAGCGGTGAGACCCAGTACTTC. Translating gives CASSQDSGSGETQYF.

The V and J genes are TRBV11-2 and TRBJ1-1; D not resolved. The CDR3 is 16 residues long. Germline V gene lookup returns CDR1 SGHAT and CDR2 FQNNGV. Between the trimmed V and J ends, which lost 5 bases and 2 bases, there was a span of 18 bases. DNA for the CDR3: TGTGCCAGCAGCCCAATACATGCTTCGCCTAACACTGAAGCTTTCTTT. Protein: CASSPIHASPNTEAFF.